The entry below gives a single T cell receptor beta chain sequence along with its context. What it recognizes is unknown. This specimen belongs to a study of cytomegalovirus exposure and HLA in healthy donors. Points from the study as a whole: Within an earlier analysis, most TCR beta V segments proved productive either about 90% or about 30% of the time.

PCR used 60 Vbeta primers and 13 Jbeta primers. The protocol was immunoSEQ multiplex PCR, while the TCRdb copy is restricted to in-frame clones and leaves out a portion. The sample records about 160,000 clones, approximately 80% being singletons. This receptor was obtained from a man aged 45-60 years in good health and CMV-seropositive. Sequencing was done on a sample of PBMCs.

The CDR3 is CASSLEYSETQYF. The CDR3 region has the DNA TGTGCCAGCAGCTTGGAATATTCCGAGACCCAGTACTTC. The chain joins TRBV5-8 to TRBJ2-5; D gene unclear. V lost 0 bases and J lost 5, with 8 bases in between. The CDR3 covers 13 residues. Germline V gives CDR1 SGHTS, CDR2 YDEGEE. Looking up the rest from reference TRBV5-8 and TRBJ2-5 gives the full variable domain: EAGVTQSPTHLIKTRGQQATLRCSPISGHTSVYWYQQALGLGLQFLLWYDEGEERNRGNFPPRFSGRQFPNYSSELNVNALELEDSALYLCASSLEYSETQYFGPGTRLLVL.